This record concerns one T cell receptor beta chain sequence. These data come from a study of T cell responses to AZD1222 COVID-19 vaccine. This table comes from immunoSEQ multiplex PCR, and its TCRdb copy is limited to in-frame clones, with some not included. Found here are fewer than 40,000 clones, 88% of them singletons; the top ten hold about 27%. The CDR3 has 13 amino acids. V lost 6 bases and J lost 7; bases outside the gene matches: 7. Germline V CDR1 and CDR2: MNHEY, SVGAGI. The receptor comes from an adult who received the MenACWY meningococcal vaccine as a control. This chain links TRBV6-5 with TRBJ1-2; TRBD1 matches at 8 bases. The sample here was peripheral blood, taken 28 days after the second dose of the MenACWY control vaccine. CDR3 nucleotides: TGTGCCAGCAGCGCGGACAGGGTGGGTGGCTACACCTTC. This codes for CASSADRVGGYTF.